Below, 10 T cell receptor beta chains from the same sample are listed, as sequenced in a study of shared clonotypes between healthy human individuals. Selected positively for CCR7 and CD45RO-negative, naive CD8 cells excluded terminally differentiated effector memory CD45RA+ cells. The data were produced by immunoSEQ multiplex PCR, yet TCRdb's version contains in-frame clones alone and is incomplete. Among roughly 2 million clones listed, about 95% were seen once. Sequences were obtained from naive CD8+ T cells sorted from blood. The receptors here all came from a man between 18 and 29 years old in good health.

The chain joins TRBV27 to TRBJ1-6; possibly TRBD1 for D (5 bases). The CDR3 runs 16 residues. Per germline, CDR1 MNHEY and CDR2 SMNVEV (reference sequence). Between the trimmed V and J ends, which lost 2 bases and 6 bases, there was a span of 14 bases. The CDR3 sequence: CASSLRWGRVNSPLHF. CDR3 nucleotides: TGTGCCAGCAGTTTAAGATGGGGACGGGTTAATTCACCCCTCCACTTT.

This CDR3 reads CASSPLGTSGYEQYF. The CDR3 nucleotides read TGTGCCAGCAGCCCTTTAGGGACGTCCGGGTACGAGCAGTACTTC. The V call is TRBV7-9, the J call TRBJ2-7; perhaps D is TRBD1 or TRBD2 (5 bases each). Germline assignment: CDR1 SEHNR and CDR2 FQNEAQ (reference sequence). This CDR3 region has 15 residues. V gave up 5 bases and J gave up 4 bases, with 18 bases separating them. The full variable domain, completed using reference TRBV7-9 and TRBJ2-7, is DTGVSQNPRHKITKRGQNVTFRCDPISEHNRLYWYRQTLGQGPEFLTYFQNEAQLEKSRLLSDRFSAERPKGSFSTLEIQRTEQGDSAMYLCASSPLGTSGYEQYFGPGTRLTVT.

This rearrangement joins TRBV9 to TRBJ2-7; D is perhaps TRBD2 (6 bases). The CDR3 loop spans 14 amino acids. The germline V gene encodes CDR1 SGDLS and CDR2 YYNGEE. With 4 bases removed from V and 4 bases from J, the gap between germline ends came to 15 bases. The CDR3 sequence is CASSPGSLKYEQYF. The CDR3 nucleotides read TGTGCCAGCAGCCCCGGGAGTCTAAAGTACGAGCAGTACTTC.

This chain connects TRBV7-3 to TRBJ2-3; TRBD1 matches at 8 bases. The CDR3 has 16 residues. Germline loops: CDR1 SGHTA, CDR2 FQGTGA. V trimming: 5 bases; J trimming: 2 bases; junction bases outside the gene matches: 9. The CDR3 spells CASSVHGQGFTDTQYF. CDR3 coding DNA: TGTGCCAGCAGCGTACATGGACAGGGTTTCACAGATACGCAGTATTTT.

The chain couples TRBV6-1 to TRBJ2-3, with TRBD2 as a possible D gene (5 bases). This CDR3 is built from 13 residues. V lost 9 bases, J lost 4 bases, and 14 bases lay in between. Germline V lookup: CDR1 MNHNS, CDR2 SASEGT. Here the CDR3 reads CASDREGADTQYF. The CDR3 nucleotides are TGTGCCAGTGACCGGGAAGGCGCAGATACGCAGTATTTT.

The chain recombines TRBV30 with TRBJ2-7; a possible D gene is TRBD2 (7 bases). V lost 3 bases and J lost 6, with 18 bases in between. In germline, CDR1 is GTSNPN, CDR2 SVGIG (reference sequence). The CDR3 sequence is 14 residues long. CDR3: CAWSPWGGLREQYF. DNA of the CDR3: TGTGCCTGGAGCCCCTGGGGGGGGCTTCGCGAGCAGTACTTC.

Details on this clone: The sample contains more than one DNA sequence encoding this CDR3. The rearrangement joins TRBV6-5 to TRBJ2-7; D is uncertain. The CDR3 length is 13 residues. V was trimmed by 4 bases and J by 1 base, leaving 8 bases between them. The germline CDR1 and CDR2 sequences are MNHEY and SVGAGI. The CDR3 bases are TGTGCCAGCAGTTTGGGCGGTTCCTACGAGCAGTACTTC. The encoded protein is CASSLGGSYEQYF.

This chain links TRBV7-9 with TRBJ2-5; 8 bases map to TRBD2. The CDR3 sequence is 16 residues long. Germline V gene data show CDR1 as SEHNR and CDR2 as FQNEAQ (reference sequence). After removal of 1 base from V and 4 bases from J, the junction contained 8 bases not matched to a gene. As DNA, the CDR3 is TGTGCCAGCAGCTTAGAGCGGGGGAACGTGGGAGAGACCCAGTACTTC. Amino acids: CASSLERGNVGETQYF.

The genes are TRBV5-6 and TRBJ1-1; D unresolved. Germline values: CDR1 SGHDT, CDR2 YYEEEE. V lost 0 bases to trimming and J lost 6 bases, with 18 bases between them. The CDR3 runs 16 residues. The CDR3 nucleotides read TGTGCCAGCAGCTTGGCCCCGACATCCGCGGTCCCTGAAGCTTTCTTT. Amino acids: CASSLAPTSAVPEAFF.

The genes are TRBV28 and TRBJ2-2, with 8 positions matching TRBD1. Germline CDR1 MDHEN, CDR2 SYDVKM. This CDR3 region has 14 residues. The ends lost 10 bases at V and 4 bases at J; junction bases unmatched: 8. The CDR3 loop reads CATTGTGGTGELFF. CDR3 nucleotides: TGTGCCACCACCGGGACAGGAGGCACCGGGGAGCTGTTTTTT.